This T cell receptor beta chain was observed in a study of blood T cell repertoires in COVID-19. Looking at the study overall: There were acute and convalescent COVID-19 samples, and they came from the United States, Italy and Spain. From T cells, B-cell-depleted T cells, or PBMCs came the material, which was cDNA or gDNA.

Study members were between roughly 18 and 100 years old and lived in approximately 25 US regions. V gave up 6 bases and J gave up 6 bases, with 12 bases separating them. The V gene's germline CDR1 is DFQATT and CDR2 SNEGSKA (reference sequence). There are 11 residues in the CDR3. Original analysis: Amplifying reference gene primers gave estimates of nucleated cell counts. Libraries were prepared by immunoSEQ multiplex PCR; TCRdb keeps only in-frame clonotypes and omits some of them. That table supplies the V and J calls and clone size; D and trimming were determined from the DNA. Of 400,000 to 550,000 clones in the sample, approximately 90% were seen once.

The specimen sequenced was PBMCs or T cells enriched from blood (not recorded which). The V and J genes are TRBV20-1 and TRBJ2-7, with a tentative D call TRBD2 (5 bases). This TCR derives from a woman between 18 and 30 years old with acute COVID-19. The CDR3 nucleotides read TGCAGTGCCGGAGGAAGAGGCGAGCAGTACTTC. Residues: CSAGGRGEQYF.